This T cell receptor (beta chain) was sequenced in a study of blood T cell repertoires in COVID-19. Turning to the study itself: Italy, Spain and the United States were the sources of the convalescent and acute COVID-19 samples.

The repertoire was sequenced with immunoSEQ multiplex PCR; TCRdb's copy has only in-frame clones and lacks some. The data show 300,000 to 400,000 clones, with more than 70% seen just once and about 8% held by the top ten. This clone was recorded only once. Material for sequencing was peripheral blood. The source of this sequence is a woman in her 50s who had recovered from COVID-19.

The CDR3 reads CASSRGNQPQHF. For the CDR3, the DNA is TGTGCCAGCTCCCGGGGTAATCAGCCCCAGCATTTT. The chain couples TRBV11-2 to TRBJ1-5; D unclear. This CDR3 spans 12 amino acids. The germline V and J ends were trimmed by 8 bases and 4 bases, with 9 bases remaining between them. The V gene's germline CDR1 is SGHAT and CDR2 FQNNGV.